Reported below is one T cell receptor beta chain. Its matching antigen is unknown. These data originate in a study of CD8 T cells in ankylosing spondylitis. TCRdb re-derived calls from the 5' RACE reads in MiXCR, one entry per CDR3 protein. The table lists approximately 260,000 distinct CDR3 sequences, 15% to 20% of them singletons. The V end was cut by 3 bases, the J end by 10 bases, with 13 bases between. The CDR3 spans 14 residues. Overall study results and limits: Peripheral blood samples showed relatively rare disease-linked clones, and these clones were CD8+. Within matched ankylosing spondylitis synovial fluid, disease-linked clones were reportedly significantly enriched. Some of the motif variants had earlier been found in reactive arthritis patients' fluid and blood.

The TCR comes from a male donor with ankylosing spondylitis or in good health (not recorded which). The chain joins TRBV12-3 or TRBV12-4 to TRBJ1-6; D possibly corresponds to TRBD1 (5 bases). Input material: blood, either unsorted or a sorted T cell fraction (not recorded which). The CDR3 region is CASSFGSRESPLHF. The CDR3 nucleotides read TGTGCCAGCAGTTTCGGGTCCAGGGAATCACCCCTCCACTTT.